This T cell receptor (beta chain) derives from a study of Ad26.COV2.S vaccination and SARS-CoV-2 variants. TCRdb's copy holds only in-frame clones and misses some; the assay was immunoSEQ multiplex PCR. The sample has roughly 40,000 clones, roughly 80% seen once; the top ten hold around half. Germline V gene sequence: CDR1 KGHDR, CDR2 SFDVKD. The CDR3 has 13 amino acids. Trimming pared 2 bases from V and 1 base from J, leaving 4 bases between. With respect to this clone: Its antigen is unknown.

The study, taken as a whole, reports: Assessments of TCR breadth and depth may have underestimated the total T cell responses. Substantial breadth was reported for post-vaccination spike-specific CD8+ and CD4+ T cells. While placebo recipients had lower spike-specific TCR breadth, vaccine recipients had more.

This specimen was peripheral blood, taken after recovery from COVID-19. The TCR originated in a human donor who had recovered from COVID-19. This chain joins TRBV24-1 and TRBJ1-1, with unresolved D. The CDR3 nucleotides read TGTGCCACCAGTGATTGGGGGAACACTGAAGCTTTCTTT. It specifies CATSDWGNTEAFF.